Shown below are 8 T cell receptor beta chains from a single sample sequenced in a study of T cell repertoires in ileal Crohn's disease. Indicated time point: proximal margin of the surgical specimen (macroscopically non-inflamed). The protocol was immunoSEQ multiplex PCR, while the TCRdb copy is restricted to in-frame clones and leaves out a portion. The repertoire holds thousands of clones, around 77% seen once, with 9% in the top ten. The specimen sequenced was ileal tissue. Receptor source: an adult with Crohn's disease.

J is TRBJ2-7 and V is TRBV5-1; D call uncertain. Germline V gene sequence: CDR1 SGHRS, CDR2 YFSETQ. CDR3 length equals 14 residues. Trimming removed 3 bases from V and 5 bases from J, with 15 bases in between. The CDR3 region is CASSYQGYGNEQYF. CDR3 nucleotides: TGCGCCAGCAGCTACCAAGGGTACGGCAACGAGCAGTACTTC.

The DNA of the CDR3 is TGTGCCAGCAGTGAACGGCCAGACCAAGAGACCCAGTACTTC. This encodes CASSERPDQETQYF. V gene TRBV6-1 combines with J gene TRBJ2-5; D unclear. Germline V gene lookup returns CDR1 MNHNS and CDR2 SASEGT. The CDR3 contains 14 residues. V shed 2 bases and J shed 0 bases, with 7 bases lying between them.

The CDR3 nucleotides read TGCGCCAGCAGCCGGGACAGCTTGAACACTGAAGCTTTCTTT. Protein sequence: CASSRDSLNTEAFF. This sequence joins TRBV5-1 and TRBJ1-1, with 7 bases fitting TRBD1. J was trimmed by 0 bases and V by 4 bases; bases with no gene match: 3. Per the germline V gene, CDR1 is SGHRS and CDR2 is YFSETQ. This CDR3 spans 14 amino acids. The variable domain in full, with the rest retrieved from reference TRBV5-1 and TRBJ1-1, is KAGVTQTPRYLIKTRGQQVTLSCSPISGHRSVSWYQQTPGQGLQFLFEYFSETQRNKGNFPGRFSGRQFSNSRSEMNVSTLELGDSALYLCASSRDSLNTEAFFGQGTRLTVV.

The rearrangement links TRBV7-9 to TRBJ2-7; a weak D match, TRBD1 (5 bases). Trimming left V 10 bases short and J 0 bases short, with 13 bases between. The CDR3 has 13 amino acids. The germline CDR1 and CDR2 sequences are SEHNR and FQNEAQ (reference sequence). Here the CDR3 DNA reads TGTGCCACCAACAGGCTGACCTCCTACGAGCAGTACTTC. Its translation is CATNRLTSYEQYF.

The chain recombines TRBV19 with TRBJ2-3; D remains unclear. The germline gives CDR1 LNHDA, CDR2 SQIVND (reference sequence). The CDR3 length is 14 residues. Deletions cut 3 bases from V and 5 bases from J, with 12 bases between. The DNA of the CDR3 is TGTGCCAGTAGTATCAGTTATTCGGGAGATACGCAGTATTTT. Protein product: CASSISYSGDTQYF. Filled out from reference TRBV19 and TRBJ2-3, the complete variable domain reads DGGITQSPKYLFRKEGQNVTLSCEQNLNHDAMYWYRQDPGQGLRLIYYSQIVNDFQKGDIAEGYSVSREKKESFPLTVTSAQKNPTAFYLCASSISYSGDTQYFGPGTRLTVL.

The rearrangement uses TRBV11-2 and TRBJ2-2, with 8 positions matching TRBD1. The CDR3 is 17 amino acids. V dropped 4 bases and J dropped 5; count of bases not matched to a gene: 12. The germline V gene encodes CDR1 SGHAT and CDR2 FQNNGV. The CDR3 sequence is CASSSSPQGARTGELFF. CDR3 nucleotide sequence: TGTGCCAGCAGCTCTAGCCCCCAGGGGGCACGTACCGGGGAGCTGTTTTTT.

CDR3 nucleotide sequence: TGTGCCAGCAGTGGGGCGGGAGGAGGGGTGTCCTACGAGCAGTACTTC. Its protein is CASSGAGGGVSYEQYF. V usage is TRBV25-1 and J usage is TRBJ2-7; 8 bases match TRBD2. The V and J ends lost 4 bases and 1 base, in that order; junction bases with no gene match: 9. Germline V lookup: CDR1 MGHDK, CDR2 SYGVNS. This CDR3 region has 16 residues.

V gene TRBV7-9 combines with J gene TRBJ2-7; 7 nucleotides agree with TRBD1. J was trimmed by 1 base and V by 7 bases; bases with no gene match: 4. Germline V gene data show CDR1 as SEHNR and CDR2 as FQNEAQ (reference sequence). The CDR3 is 13 amino acids. The CDR3, as DNA: TGTGCCAGCATTGGACAGGTTTCCTACGAGCAGTACTTC. It specifies CASIGQVSYEQYF.